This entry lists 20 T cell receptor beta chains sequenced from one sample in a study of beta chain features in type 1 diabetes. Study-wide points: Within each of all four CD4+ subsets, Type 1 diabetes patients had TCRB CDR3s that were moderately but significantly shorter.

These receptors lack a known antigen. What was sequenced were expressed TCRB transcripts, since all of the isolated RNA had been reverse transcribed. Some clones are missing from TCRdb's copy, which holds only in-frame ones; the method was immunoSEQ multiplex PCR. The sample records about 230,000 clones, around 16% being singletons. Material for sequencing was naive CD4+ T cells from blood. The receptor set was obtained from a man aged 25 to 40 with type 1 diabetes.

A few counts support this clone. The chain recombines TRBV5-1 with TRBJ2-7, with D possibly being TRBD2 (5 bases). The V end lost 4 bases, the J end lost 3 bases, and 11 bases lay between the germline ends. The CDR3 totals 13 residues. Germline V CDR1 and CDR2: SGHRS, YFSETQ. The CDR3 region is CASSPGLGYEQYF. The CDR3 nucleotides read TGCGCCAGCAGCCCCGGACTGGGCTACGAGCAGTACTTC.

This CDR3 is CASSKVKGTRAQYF. CDR3 DNA sequence: TGTGCCAGCAGCAAAGTGAAGGGAACCCGTGCCCAGTACTTC. The chain combines TRBV21-1 with TRBJ2-5. TRBV21-1 is reported as a pseudogene. The CDR3 spans 14 residues.

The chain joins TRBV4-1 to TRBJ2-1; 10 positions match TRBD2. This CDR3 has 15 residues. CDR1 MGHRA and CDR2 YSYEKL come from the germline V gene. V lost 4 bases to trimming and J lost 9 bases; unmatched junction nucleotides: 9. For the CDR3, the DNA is TGCGCCAGCAGCCGTACTAGCGGGGTTTGGGGTGAGCAGTTCTTC. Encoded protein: CASSRTSGVWGEQFF.

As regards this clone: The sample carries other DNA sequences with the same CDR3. The CDR3 is CSAEMGQRKFF. As DNA, the CDR3 is TGCAGTGCTGAGATGGGGCAGAGAAAGTTCTTC. The rearrangement joins TRBV20-1 to TRBJ2-1; weak D call: TRBD1 (5 bases). This CDR3 has 11 amino acids. The ends were cut back, 5 bases at V and 14 bases at J, with 16 bases in the middle. The V gene's germline CDR1 is DFQATT and CDR2 SNEGSKA (reference sequence).

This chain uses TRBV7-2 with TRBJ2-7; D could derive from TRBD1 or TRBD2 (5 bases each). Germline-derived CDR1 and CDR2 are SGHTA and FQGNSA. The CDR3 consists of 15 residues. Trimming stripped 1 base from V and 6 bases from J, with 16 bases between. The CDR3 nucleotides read TGTGCCAGCAGCTTAGACCTTGGGACGTGGGGCGAGCAGTACTTC. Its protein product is CASSLDLGTWGEQYF. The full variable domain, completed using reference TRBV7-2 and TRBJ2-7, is GAGVSQSPSNKVTEKGKDVELRCDPISGHTALYWYRQSLGQGLEFLIYFQGNSAPDKSGLPSDRFSAERTGGSVSTLTIQRTQQEDSAVYLCASSLDLGTWGEQYFGPGTRLTVT.

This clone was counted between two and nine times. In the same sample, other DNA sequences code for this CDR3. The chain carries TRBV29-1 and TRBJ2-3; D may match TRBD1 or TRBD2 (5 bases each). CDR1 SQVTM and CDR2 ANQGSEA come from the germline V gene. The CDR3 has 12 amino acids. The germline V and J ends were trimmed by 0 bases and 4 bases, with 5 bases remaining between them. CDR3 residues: CSVEEGADTQYF. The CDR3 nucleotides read TGCAGCGTTGAAGAGGGGGCAGATACGCAGTATTTT.

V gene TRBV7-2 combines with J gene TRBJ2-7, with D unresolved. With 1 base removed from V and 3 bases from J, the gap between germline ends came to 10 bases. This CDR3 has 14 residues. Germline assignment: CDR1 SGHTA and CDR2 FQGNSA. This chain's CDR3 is CASSLGALNYEQYF. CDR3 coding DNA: TGTGCCAGCAGCTTAGGGGCCCTCAACTACGAGCAGTACTTC.

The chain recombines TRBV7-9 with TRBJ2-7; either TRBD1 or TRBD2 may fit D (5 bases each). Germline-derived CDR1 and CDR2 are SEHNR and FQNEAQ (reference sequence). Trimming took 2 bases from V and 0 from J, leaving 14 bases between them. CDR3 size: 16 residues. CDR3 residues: CASSLKGTGVSYEQYF. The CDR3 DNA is TGTGCCAGCAGCTTAAAGGGGACGGGCGTCTCCTACGAGCAGTACTTC. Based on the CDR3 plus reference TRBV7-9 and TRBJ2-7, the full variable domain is DTGVSQNPRHKITKRGQNVTFRCDPISEHNRLYWYRQTLGQGPEFLTYFQNEAQLEKSRLLSDRFSAERPKGSFSTLEIQRTEQGDSAMYLCASSLKGTGVSYEQYFGPGTRLTVT.

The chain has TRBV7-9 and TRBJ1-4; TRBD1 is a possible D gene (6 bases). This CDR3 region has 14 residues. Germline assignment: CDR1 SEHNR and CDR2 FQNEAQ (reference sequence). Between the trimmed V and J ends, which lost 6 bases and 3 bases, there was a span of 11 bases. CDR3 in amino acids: CASSPQGANEKLFF. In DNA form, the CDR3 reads TGTGCCAGCAGTCCACAGGGTGCTAATGAAAAACTGTTTTTT.

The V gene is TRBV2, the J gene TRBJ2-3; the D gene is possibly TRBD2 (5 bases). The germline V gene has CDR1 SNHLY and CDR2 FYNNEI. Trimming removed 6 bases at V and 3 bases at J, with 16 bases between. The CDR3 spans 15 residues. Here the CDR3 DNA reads TGTGCCAGCAGCGGTAGAGCGGTCGCGACAGATACGCAGTATTTT. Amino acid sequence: CASSGRAVATDTQYF. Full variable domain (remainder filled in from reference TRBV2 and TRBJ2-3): EPEVTQTPSHQVTQMGQEVILRCVPISNHLYFYWYRQILGQKVEFLVSFYNNEISEKSEIFDDQFSVERPDGSNFTLKIRSTKLEDSAMYFCASSGRAVATDTQYFGPGTRLTVL.

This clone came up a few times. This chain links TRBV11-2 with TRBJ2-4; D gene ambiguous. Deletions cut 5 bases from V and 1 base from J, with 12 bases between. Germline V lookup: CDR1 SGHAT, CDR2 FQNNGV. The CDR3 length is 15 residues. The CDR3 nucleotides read TGTGCCAGCAGCCTCACGGGTATGGCCAAAAACATTCAGTACTTC. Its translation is CASSLTGMAKNIQYF.

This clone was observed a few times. The CDR3 DNA reads as TGTGCCAGCAGCTCTTGGGTGGCAGGCTATGGCTACACCTTC. As protein: CASSSWVAGYGYTF. J is TRBJ1-2 and V is TRBV7-9; unclear D gene. The V and J ends lost 4 bases and 4 bases respectively, with 13 bases between them. Germline V CDR1 and CDR2: SEHNR, FQNEAQ (reference sequence). The CDR3 loop spans 14 amino acids.

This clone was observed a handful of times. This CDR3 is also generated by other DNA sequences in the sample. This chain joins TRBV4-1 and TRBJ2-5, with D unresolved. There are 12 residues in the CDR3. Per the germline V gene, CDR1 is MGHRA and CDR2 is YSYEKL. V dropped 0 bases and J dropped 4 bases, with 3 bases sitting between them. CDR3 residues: CASSQDRETQYF. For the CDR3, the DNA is TGCGCCAGCAGCCAAGATCGAGAGACCCAGTACTTC.

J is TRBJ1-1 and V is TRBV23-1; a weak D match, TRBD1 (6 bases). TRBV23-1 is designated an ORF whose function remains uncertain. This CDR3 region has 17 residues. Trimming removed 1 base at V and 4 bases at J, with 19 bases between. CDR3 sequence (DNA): TGCGCCAGCAGTCAATTAACGGGGGCCCGGAGGAGCACTGAAGCTTTCTTT. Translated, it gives CASSQLTGARRSTEAFF.

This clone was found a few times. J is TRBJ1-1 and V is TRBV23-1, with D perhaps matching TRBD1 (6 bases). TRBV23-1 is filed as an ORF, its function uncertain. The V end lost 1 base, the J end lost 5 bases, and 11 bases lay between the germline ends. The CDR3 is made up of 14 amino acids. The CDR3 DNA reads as TGCGCCAGCAGTCAATTCAGGGGAAGAACTGAAGCTTTCTTT. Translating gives CASSQFRGRTEAFF.

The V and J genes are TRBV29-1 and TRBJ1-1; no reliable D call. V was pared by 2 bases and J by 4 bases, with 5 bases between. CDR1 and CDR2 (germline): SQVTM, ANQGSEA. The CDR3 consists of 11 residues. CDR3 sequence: CSVESVTEAFF. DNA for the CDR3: TGCAGCGTTGAAAGTGTCACTGAAGCTTTCTTT.

The DNA for the CDR3 is TGTGCCAGCGCAAAGACAGCCTCTGGAAACACCATATATTTT. It yields the protein CASAKTASGNTIYF. The chain links TRBV7-2 to TRBJ1-3; D may be TRBD1 (5 bases). Germline V gene sequence: CDR1 SGHTA, CDR2 FQGNSA. Trimming pared 8 bases from V and 0 bases from J, leaving 11 bases between. The CDR3 runs to 14 residues.

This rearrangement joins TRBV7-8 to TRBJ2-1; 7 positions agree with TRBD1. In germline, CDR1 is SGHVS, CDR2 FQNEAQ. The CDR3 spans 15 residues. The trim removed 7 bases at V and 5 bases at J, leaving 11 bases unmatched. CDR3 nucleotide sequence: TGTGCCAGCACTCCCTTCGGGACAGTAAACAATGAGCAGTTCTTC. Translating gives CASTPFGTVNNEQFF.

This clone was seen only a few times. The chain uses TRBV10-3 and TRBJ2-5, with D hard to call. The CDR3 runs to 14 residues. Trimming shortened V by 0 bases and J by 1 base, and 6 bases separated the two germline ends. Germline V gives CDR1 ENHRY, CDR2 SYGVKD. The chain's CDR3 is CAISESNLQETQYF. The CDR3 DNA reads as TGTGCCATCAGTGAGTCGAACCTCCAAGAGACCCAGTACTTC.

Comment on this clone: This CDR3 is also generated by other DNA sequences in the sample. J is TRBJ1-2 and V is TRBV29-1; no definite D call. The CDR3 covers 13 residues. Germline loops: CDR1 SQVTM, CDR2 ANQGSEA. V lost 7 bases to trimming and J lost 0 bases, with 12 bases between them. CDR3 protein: CSARRATNYGYTF. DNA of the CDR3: TGCAGCGCCCGACGGGCGACTAACTATGGCTACACCTTC.